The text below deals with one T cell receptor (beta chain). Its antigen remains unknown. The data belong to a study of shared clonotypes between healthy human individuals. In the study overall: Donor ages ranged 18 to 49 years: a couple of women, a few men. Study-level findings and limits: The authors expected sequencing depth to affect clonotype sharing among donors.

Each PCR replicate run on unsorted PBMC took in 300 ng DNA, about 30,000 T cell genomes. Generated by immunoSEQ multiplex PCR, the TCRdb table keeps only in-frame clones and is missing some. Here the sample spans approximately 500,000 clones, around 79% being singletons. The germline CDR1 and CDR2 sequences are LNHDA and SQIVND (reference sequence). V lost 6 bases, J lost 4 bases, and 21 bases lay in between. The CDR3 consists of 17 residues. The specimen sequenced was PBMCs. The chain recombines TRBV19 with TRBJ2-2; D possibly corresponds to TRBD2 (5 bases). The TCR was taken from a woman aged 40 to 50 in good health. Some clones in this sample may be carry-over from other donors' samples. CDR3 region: CASSLGVGSVGTGELFF. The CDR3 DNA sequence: TGTGCCAGTAGCCTCGGGGTAGGGTCGGTGGGCACCGGGGAGCTGTTTTTT.